A selection of T cell receptor beta chains follows, all from one sample in a study of blood T cell repertoires in COVID-19. Assay: immunoSEQ multiplex PCR; the TCRdb copy retains only in-frame clones and omits some. The top ten clones hold over 7.5% of a sample with 150,000 to 200,000 clones, about 81% of them seen once. Material for sequencing was peripheral blood. The source of these receptors is a woman in her seventies with acute or convalescent COVID-19. The CDR3 runs from the conserved cysteine through the conserved F or W. A D gene is named only where the DNA matches it firmly. Not all rows give a size; the values are once, few, many and, for expanded clones, a class.

>TRBD1|TRBJ1-4|NA|TRBV30
TGTGCCTGGGACAGGGGTCGGGGTGAAAAACTGTTTTTT
CAWDRGRGEKLFF
>NA|TRBJ1-2|once|TRBV7-2
TGTGCCAGCAGCTCGGCGGGGGGCAGCTATGGCTACACCTTC
CASSSAGGSYGYTF
>NA|TRBJ1-1|NA|TRBV4-3
TGCGCCAGCAGCTCAACAGGGACTGAAGCTTTCTTT
CASSSTGTEAFF
>NA|TRBJ2-1|NA|TRBV6-5
TGTGCCAGCAGACCTAGGAGCTCCTACAATGAGCAGTTCTTC
CASRPRSSYNEQFF
>TRBD1|TRBJ1-1|NA|TRBV2
TGTGCCAGCAGTGGGACAGGGGGAAGGACTGAAGCTTTCTTT
CASSGTGGRTEAFF
>NA|TRBJ1-2|NA|TRBV28
TGTGCCAGCAGGGGGCCGGGACTGAGGGAGCCTGGCTACACCTTC
CASRGPGLREPGYTF
>TRBD1|TRBJ1-5|NA|TRBV6-2/TRBV6-3
TGTGCCAGCAGTTACTTCGACAGGGCTAGCCCCCAGCATTTT
CASSYFDRASPQHF
>NA|TRBJ2-7|NA|TRBV29-1
TGCAGCGTTGTCCGGGACACGACCTACGAGCAGTACTTC
CSVVRDTTYEQYF
>NA|TRBJ1-1|NA|TRBV6-6
TGTGCCAGCAGTTACCGTTCAACCGGGGAGCAGGGGTTCTTT
CASSYRSTGEQGFF
>TRBD1|TRBJ1-2|NA|TRBV19
TGTGCCAGTAGTCGGGACAGGGGTAATTATGGCTACACCTTC
CASSRDRGNYGYTF
>NA|TRBJ1-4|NA|TRBV28
TGTGCCAGCAGTTTAGGGCCAGGGCAAGCTAATGAAAAACTGTTTTTT
CASSLGPGQANEKLFF
>NA|TRBJ2-3|NA|TRBV7-9
TGTGCCAGCAGCTTACTCGGATTGGACTTCTCAGATACGCAGTATTTT
CASSLLGLDFSDTQYF
>NA|TRBJ1-5|NA|TRBV19
TGTGCCACCTCGAACGTGGACCCAGGAGGAGGTCAGCCCCAGCATTTT
CATSNVDPGGGQPQHF
>NA|TRBJ1-4|NA|TRBV15
TGTGCCATCGGGGACTTAGGAGGAGAAAAACTGTTTTTT
CAIGDLGGEKLFF
>NA|TRBJ1-2|NA|TRBV28
TGTGCCAGCAGCCCAGGGTCTGCCTATGGCTACACCTTC
CASSPGSAYGYTF
>TRBD1|TRBJ1-2|NA|TRBV19
TGTGCCAGTAGTGCTCTACAGGGGAACTATGGCTACACCTTC
CASSALQGNYGYTF
>NA|TRBJ2-5|once|TRBV5-1
TGCGCCAGCAGCGACTCATTCTTTAACTCGATCCAAGAGACCCAGTACTTC
CASSDSFFNSIQETQYF
>TRBD2|TRBJ2-7|NA|TRBV28
TGTGCCAGCAGCCTAGCGGGAGAAAGGGAGCAGTACTTC
CASSLAGEREQYF
>TRBD2|TRBJ2-2|NA|TRBV4-1
TGCGCCAGCAGCCCCGTCGGGAAGCGGGGGAACACCGGGGAGCTGTTTTTT
CASSPVGKRGNTGELFF
>TRBD2|TRBJ2-3|once|TRBV14
TGTGCCAGCAGCCAACTTAGCGGGGGGTGGACAGATACGCAGTATTTT
CASSQLSGGWTDTQYF
>TRBD1|TRBJ1-1|few|TRBV25-1
TGTGCCAGCAGTCAGGGGACAGGGCAAGCTTTCTTT
CASSQGTGQAFF
>TRBD1|TRBJ1-2|NA|TRBV6-5
TGTGCCAGCAGTTTCCCGGACAGGCGCAACTATGGCTACACCTTC
CASSFPDRRNYGYTF